Sequencing of this TCR beta chain was carried out in a study of HIV-infected patients and healthy controls. The CDR3 is 17 amino acids. V lost 1 base to trimming and J lost 4 bases; unmatched junction nucleotides: 10. Germline CDR1 reads LGHNA; CDR2 reads YNFKEQ. This clonotype has only a few counts. TCRdb re-analysed the 5' RACE reads in MiXCR, keeping a single row per CDR3 protein. The sample has tens of thousands of distinct CDR3 sequences, approximately 16% seen once. J is TRBJ2-4 and V is TRBV4-2; 7 nucleotides align to TRBD2. The sequenced sample consisted of CD4+ T cells from blood. This clonotype was sampled from a human donor in good health. The chain's CDR3 is CASSQGSVVGGKNIQYF. CDR3 bases: TGTGCCAGCAGCCAAGGAAGTGTTGTGGGGGGGAAAAACATTCAGTACTTC.